Reported below is one TCR beta chain. Participants were placed into cohorts based on the clinical history they reported. CDR3 length: 16 amino acids. Trimming took 6 bases from V and 2 from J; bases not matched to a gene: 5. CDR1 is SNHLY and CDR2 is FYNNEI in the germline V gene. The sample belongs to a study of blood T cell repertoires in COVID-19. Repertoires were generated with immunoSEQ multiplex PCR, while TCRdb's copy carries only in-frame clones and drops some. The table lists 100,000 to 150,000 clones, 70% to 90% of them singletons. The rearrangement uses TRBV2 and TRBJ2-3, with 13 positions matching TRBD2. Sequenced input: PBMCs or T cells enriched from blood (not recorded which). The TCR comes from a woman aged 45-65 years who had recovered from COVID-19. The CDR3 spells CASRPGLAGATDTQYF. CDR3 sequence (DNA): TGTGCCAGCAGACCAGGACTAGCGGGGGCCACAGATACGCAGTATTTT.